This T cell receptor (beta chain) is drawn from a study of yellow fever vaccine responses in identical twins. The germline gives CDR1 KGHDR, CDR2 SFDVKD. Trimming pared 2 bases from V and 0 bases from J, leaving 7 bases between. The length of the CDR3 is 15 residues. TCRdb fed the RT-PCR reads into MiXCR, producing one record per CDR3 protein. The sample holds roughly 1,500 distinct CDR3 sequences, about 85% seen once. Sequences were derived from T cells from blood (PBMCs), unsorted or a sorted subset (not recorded which), sampled before or after yellow fever vaccination (not recorded which). The chain employs TRBV24-1 and TRBJ2-1; unclear D gene. This TCR was recovered from a woman younger than 30 who received the yellow fever vaccine. The CDR3 protein is CATSDWKVSYNEQFF. CDR3 nucleotides: TGTGCCACCAGTGATTGGAAGGTCTCCTACAATGAGCAGTTCTTC.